A single sample gave rise to the 12 T cell receptor beta chains below, sequenced in a study of PD-L1 blockade in urothelial cancer. Assay used: immunoSEQ multiplex PCR; TCRdb lists only in-frame clones, some missing. The repertoire holds 20,000 to 25,000 clones, about four fifths seen once, with more than 1.5% in the top ten. Documented time point: peripheral blood 6 weeks after treatment start. The sequences come from PBMCs, collected around atezolizumab (anti-PD-L1) treatment. The receptors come from a man between 65 and 79 years old with urothelial cancer.

The chain couples TRBV27 to TRBJ1-4; possible D gene TRBD1, 5 bases. Trimming removed 0 bases from V and 10 bases from J, with 18 bases in between. The germline V gene has CDR1 MNHEY and CDR2 SMNVEV (reference sequence). CDR3 length: 16 amino acids. The CDR3 here is CASSLSVYGQGRKLFF. The CDR3 DNA sequence: TGTGCCAGCAGTTTATCAGTTTATGGGCAGGGCCGAAAACTGTTTTTT.

The chain combines TRBV11-3 with TRBJ1-1, with a tentative D call TRBD1 (5 bases). Germline CDR1 is SGHNT and CDR2 is YENEEA. The CDR3 extends over 14 amino acids. V lost 1 base to trimming and J lost 4 bases, with 10 bases between them. CDR3 nucleotides: TGTGCCAGCAGCTTAGTGGGGGGAGGCACTGAAGCTTTCTTT. The encoded protein is CASSLVGGGTEAFF.

The chain combines TRBV10-3 with TRBJ2-1; no clear D gene. CDR3 length: 17 amino acids. Germline V gene data show CDR1 as ENHRY and CDR2 as SYGVKD. V gave up 0 bases and J gave up 2 bases, with 14 bases separating them. The DNA for the CDR3 is TGTGCCATCAGTGAGTCGATATGGGCTAAAACCTACAATGAGCAGTTCTTC. The encoded protein is CAISESIWAKTYNEQFF.

The J gene is TRBJ1-2, the V gene TRBV19, with TRBD1 matching over 7 bases. CDR3 length: 13 residues. Trimming removed 4 bases from V and 8 bases from J; junction bases left unmatched: 7. Looked up from germline, CDR1 is LNHDA and CDR2 is SQIVND (reference sequence). The CDR3 DNA is TGTGCCAGTAGTACGGGACAGATGAGGGGCTACACCTTC. Translating it yields CASSTGQMRGYTF.

The chain joins TRBV11-2 to TRBJ2-7, with D hard to call. V lost 0 bases, J lost 2 bases, and 8 bases lay in between. The CDR3 consists of 14 residues. Looked up from germline, CDR1 is SGHAT and CDR2 is FQNNGV. The CDR3 spells CASSLDSRTYEQYF. In nucleotides, the CDR3 is TGTGCCAGCAGCTTAGACTCCAGAACCTACGAGCAGTACTTC.

The chain employs TRBV19 and TRBJ1-2; TRBD1 matches 7 bases. The CDR3 is 12 residues long. Germline assignment: CDR1 LNHDA and CDR2 SQIVND (reference sequence). V gave up 9 bases and J gave up 9 bases; unmatched junction bases: 10. This CDR3 is CASTGTAPSYTF. The CDR3 DNA follows: TGTGCCAGCACCGGGACAGCGCCCAGCTACACCTTC. The variable domain in full, completed from reference TRBV19 and TRBJ1-2, reads DGGITQSPKYLFRKEGQNVTLSCEQNLNHDAMYWYRQDPGQGLRLIYYSQIVNDFQKGDIAEGYSVSREKKESFPLTVTSAQKNPTAFYLCASTGTAPSYTFGSGTRLTVV.

The chain links TRBV5-6 to TRBJ2-1; a possible D gene is TRBD1 (6 bases). The V gene lost 3 bases and the J gene lost 10 bases, with 11 bases spanning the gap. The CDR3 runs to 12 residues. The V gene's germline CDR1 is SGHDT and CDR2 YYEEEE. The CDR3 sequence: CASSSDSREQFF. CDR3 coding DNA: TGTGCCAGCAGCTCGGACAGCCGCGAGCAGTTCTTC.

The rearrangement links TRBV9 to TRBJ1-6; tentative D call: TRBD1 (6 bases). The CDR3 spans 15 residues. V was pared by 3 bases and J by 8 bases, with 15 bases between. Germline CDR1 SGDLS, CDR2 YYNGEE. CDR3 nucleotides: TGTGCCAGCAGCGAATCGGACGGGACACATTCACCCCTCCACTTT. Amino acids: CASSESDGTHSPLHF. Together with reference TRBV9 and TRBJ1-6, the CDR3 gives the full variable domain: DSGVTQTPKHLITATGQRVTLRCSPRSGDLSVYWYQQSLDQGLQFLIQYYNGEERAKGNILERFSAQQFPDLHSELNLSSLELGDSALYFCASSESDGTHSPLHFGNGTRLTVT.

DNA for the CDR3: TGTGCCATCAGTGAGGGGGCTAGCGGGAGCTACAATGAGCAGTTCTTC. It translates to CAISEGASGSYNEQFF. The chain is built from TRBV10-3 and TRBJ2-1; 10 nucleotides align to TRBD2. Looked up from germline, CDR1 is ENHRY and CDR2 is SYGVKD. The CDR3 loop spans 16 amino acids. The junction had 4 bases not matched to a gene; V was cut back by 2 bases and J by 3 bases.

This clone has just a few counts. This chain joins TRBV18 and TRBJ2-1, with 8 positions matching TRBD2. The germline CDR1 and CDR2 sequences are KGHSH and LQKENI. V shed 4 bases, J shed 0 bases, and the junction held 5 bases outside the gene matches. The CDR3 has 16 amino acids. CDR3 in DNA: TGTGCCAGCTCACATCTAGCGGGCAGCTCCTACAATGAGCAGTTCTTC. Its protein is CASSHLAGSSYNEQFF.

This clone came up once. The chain carries TRBV9 and TRBJ1-2; 7 bases line up with TRBD1. V shed 0 bases, J shed 6 bases, and the junction held 8 bases outside the gene matches. In germline, CDR1 is SGDLS, CDR2 YYNGEE. The CDR3 length is 15 residues. CDR3 bases: TGTGCCAGCAGCGTAGACACAGGGGTGATAGATGGCTACACCTTC. Translated, it gives CASSVDTGVIDGYTF.

V gene TRBV19 combines with J gene TRBJ1-4; D remains unclear. Germline CDR1 is LNHDA and CDR2 is SQIVND (reference sequence). The V end lost 2 bases, the J end lost 0 bases, and 4 bases lay between the germline ends. The CDR3 is 14 residues long. The DNA of the CDR3 is TGTGCCAGTAGTATAACATCAACTAATGAAAAACTGTTTTTT. Its protein product is CASSITSTNEKLFF. The full variable domain, with the rest looked up from reference TRBV19 and TRBJ1-4, is DGGITQSPKYLFRKEGQNVTLSCEQNLNHDAMYWYRQDPGQGLRLIYYSQIVNDFQKGDIAEGYSVSREKKESFPLTVTSAQKNPTAFYLCASSITSTNEKLFFGSGTQLSVL.